Below are 6 T cell receptor beta chains sequenced from a single sample in a study of cytomegalovirus exposure and HLA in healthy donors. Sequencing used immunoSEQ multiplex PCR; TCRdb keeps in-frame clones, though not all of them. The sample records tens of thousands of clones, roughly 95% being singletons. The sequenced sample was PBMCs. The receptors originated from a man younger than 35 in good health and CMV-seronegative.

This clone was recorded only once. This chain connects TRBV28 to TRBJ2-5; 7 nucleotides match TRBD2. This CDR3 is 15 amino acids long. Looked up from germline, CDR1 is MDHEN and CDR2 is SYDVKM. The J segment lost 3 bases and the V segment lost 2 bases, leaving 6 bases of the junction unmatched. The CDR3 is CASSLAAGYKETQYF. The DNA for the CDR3 is TGTGCCAGCAGTTTAGCAGCGGGGTATAAAGAGACCCAGTACTTC.

The chain is built from TRBV5-1 and TRBJ2-7, with TRBD2 as a possible D gene (5 bases). Germline values: CDR1 SGHRS, CDR2 YFSETQ. The CDR3 totals 15 residues. The ends were cut back, 4 bases at V and 6 bases at J, with 20 bases in the middle. CDR3 loop: CASSRPLEAAFEQYF. The CDR3 bases are TGCGCCAGCAGCAGGCCGTTGGAGGCGGCCTTCGAGCAGTACTTC.

This clone has a single count. The CDR3 reads CAWTSSTSQYF. DNA of the CDR3: TGTGCCTGGACTAGTTCGACGTCCCAGTACTTC. The chain links TRBV30 to TRBJ2-5, with D hard to call. The CDR3 loop spans 11 amino acids. The germline V and J ends were trimmed by 4 bases and 9 bases, with 12 bases remaining between them. Germline CDR1 reads GTSNPN; CDR2 reads SVGIG (reference sequence).

The chain employs TRBV7-6 and TRBJ2-7, with a tentative D call TRBD1 (5 bases). The CDR3 has 16 residues. The germline V and J ends were trimmed by 1 base and 1 base, with 14 bases remaining between them. Germline V gene sequence: CDR1 SGHVS, CDR2 FNYEAQ. The CDR3 protein is CASSLVSQVGSYEQYF. The DNA of the CDR3 is TGTGCCAGCAGCTTAGTGTCACAGGTTGGGTCCTACGAGCAGTACTTC.

The chain couples TRBV4-2 to TRBJ2-5; 12 bases are shared with TRBD1. Losses at the gene ends were 3 bases for V and 7 bases for J; bases not matched to a gene: 9. This CDR3 has 16 amino acids. Germline-derived CDR1 and CDR2 are LGHNA and YNFKEQ. The CDR3 spells CASSQAGTGGAGTQYF. As DNA, the CDR3 is TGTGCCAGCAGCCAGGCCGGGACAGGGGGCGCTGGGACCCAGTACTTC.

The chain has TRBV27 and TRBJ2-3; 13 bases line up with TRBD2. The CDR3 is 14 residues long. V dropped 8 bases and J dropped 3; count of bases not matched to a gene: 2. CDR1 MNHEY and CDR2 SMNVEV come from the germline V gene (reference sequence). The CDR3 nucleotides are TGTGCCAGCGGACTAGCGGGGGTTACAGATACGCAGTATTTT. Its translation is CASGLAGVTDTQYF.